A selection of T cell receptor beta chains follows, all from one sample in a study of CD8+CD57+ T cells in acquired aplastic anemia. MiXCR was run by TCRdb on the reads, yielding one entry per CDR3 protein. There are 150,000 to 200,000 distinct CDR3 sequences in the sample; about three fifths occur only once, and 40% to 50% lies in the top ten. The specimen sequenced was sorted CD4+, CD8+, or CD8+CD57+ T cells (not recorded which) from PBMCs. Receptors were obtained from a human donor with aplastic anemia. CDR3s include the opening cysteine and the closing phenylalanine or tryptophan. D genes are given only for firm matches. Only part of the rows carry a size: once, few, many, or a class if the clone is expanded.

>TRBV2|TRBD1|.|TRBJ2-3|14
TGTGCCAGCACCCGACAGGGCCCCACAGATACGCAGTATTTT
CASTRQGPTDTQYF
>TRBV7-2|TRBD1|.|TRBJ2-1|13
TGTGCCAGCAGACCAGCAGGGGGCCATGAGCAGTTCTTC
CASRPAGGHEQFF
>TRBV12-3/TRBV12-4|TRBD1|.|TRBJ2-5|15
TGTACCAGCAAACCCGGGACAGGGTGGCCAGAGACCCAGTACTTC
CTSKPGTGWPETQYF
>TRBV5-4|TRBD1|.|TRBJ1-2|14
TGTGCCAGCAGCTTAGCCTTGGACAGGGCGCTCTACACCTTC
CASSLALDRALYTF
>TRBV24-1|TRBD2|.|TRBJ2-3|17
TGTGCCACCGGTGATCGGGCGGGGCGGGGGGACACAGATACGCAGTATTTT
CATGDRAGRGDTDTQYF
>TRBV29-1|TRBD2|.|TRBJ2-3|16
TGCAGCGTTCAGGGCGGCGCTAGCGGGAGGGCAGATACGCAGTATTTT
CSVQGGASGRADTQYF
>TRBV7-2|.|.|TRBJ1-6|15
TGTGCCAGCAGCTTAAGGAGGGGCGCGGGATCACCCCTCCACTTT
CASSLRRGAGSPLHF
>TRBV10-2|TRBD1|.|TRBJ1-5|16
TGCGCCAGCAGTGGCGTCAAAGGGACAGACTCCCAGCCCCAGCATTTT
CASSGVKGTDSQPQHF
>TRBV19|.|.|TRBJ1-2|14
TGTGCCAGTAGTATGCGGCAGGGGTACTATGGCTACACCTTC
CASSMRQGYYGYTF
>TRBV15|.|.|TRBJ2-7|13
TGTGCCACCAGCAGAGATTCGGGGGACAAGCAGTACTTC
CATSRDSGDKQYF
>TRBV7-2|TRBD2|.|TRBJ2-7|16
TGTGCCAGCAGCATCCATGGGGGGAGGGCCTTGAGAGAGCAGTACTTC
CASSIHGGRALREQYF
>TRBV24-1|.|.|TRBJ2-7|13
TGTGCCACCAGTGATCACGACCCGCTCGAGCAGTACTTC
CATSDHDPLEQYF
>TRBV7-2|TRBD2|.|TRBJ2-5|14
TGTGCCAGCAGATCCTCTAGCGGGACAACGTCCCAGTACTTC
CASRSSSGTTSQYF
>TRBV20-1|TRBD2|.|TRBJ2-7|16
TGCAGTGCCTCCGGGACTAGCGGGAGACCGATCTACGAGCAGTACTTC
CSASGTSGRPIYEQYF
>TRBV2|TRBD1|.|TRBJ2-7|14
TGTGCCAGCAGTGTCGAACAGGGGGCTGGCGAGCAGTACTTC
CASSVEQGAGEQYF
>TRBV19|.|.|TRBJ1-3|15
TGTGCCAGTATCGATCCGAGATATATTGGAAACACCATATATTTT
CASIDPRYIGNTIYF
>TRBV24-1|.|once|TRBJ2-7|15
TGTGCCACCAGTGATCGAAACACCCGGGACGGCGAGCAGTACTTC
CATSDRNTRDGEQYF
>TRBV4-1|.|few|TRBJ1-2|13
TGCGCCAGCAGCCAAGATCTCCGGGGTGGCTACACCTTC
CASSQDLRGGYTF
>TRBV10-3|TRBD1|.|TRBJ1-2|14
TGTGCCATCACTCCGGACAGGGACAACTATGGCTACACCTTC
CAITPDRDNYGYTF
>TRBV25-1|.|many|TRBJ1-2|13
TGTGCCAGCAGTCCGTCAACTAACTATGGCTACACCTTC
CASSPSTNYGYTF
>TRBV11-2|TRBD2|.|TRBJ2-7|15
TGTGCCAGCAGCCAAGCGTACGGGGGGGCAGTCGAGCAGTACTTC
CASSQAYGGAVEQYF
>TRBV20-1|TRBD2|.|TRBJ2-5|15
TGCAGTGCTAGAAGCGGGGGACCGAACCAAGAGACCCAGTACTTC
CSARSGGPNQETQYF
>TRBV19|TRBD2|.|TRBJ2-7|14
TGTGCCAGTAGTCTGACTAGCGCGACTCAAGAGCAGTACTTC
CASSLTSATQEQYF
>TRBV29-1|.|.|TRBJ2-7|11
TGCAGTACCTGGGGACCCTACGAGCAGTACTTC
CSTWGPYEQYF
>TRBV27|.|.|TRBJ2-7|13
TGTGCCAGCAGTCCACCCTTAAGGTACGAGCAGTACTTC
CASSPPLRYEQYF
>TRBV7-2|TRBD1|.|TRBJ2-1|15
TGTGCCAGCAGCTTAGGGGCTTGGGACAGCAATGAGCAGTTCTTC
CASSLGAWDSNEQFF
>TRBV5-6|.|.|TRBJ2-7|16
TGTGCCAGCAGCTTGGTCCGGGGACAATATCACTACGAGCAGTACTTC
CASSLVRGQYHYEQYF
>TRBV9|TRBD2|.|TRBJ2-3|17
TGTGCCAGCAGCGTAGATCCAGCGGGAGGCCAGACAGATACGCAGTATTTT
CASSVDPAGGQTDTQYF
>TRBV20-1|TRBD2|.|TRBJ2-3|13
TGCAGCGTCGGGACTAGCGGGGTAGATACGCAGTATTTT
CSVGTSGVDTQYF
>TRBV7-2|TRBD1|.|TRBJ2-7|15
TGTGCCAGCAGCTTCCGGGACAGAGTCCCCTACGAGCAGTACTTC
CASSFRDRVPYEQYF
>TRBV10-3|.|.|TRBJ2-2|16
TGTGCCATCAGGGGGGATGGAGGGGTTGGCACCGGGGAGCTGTTTTTT
CAIRGDGGVGTGELFF
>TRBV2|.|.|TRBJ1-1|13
TGTGCCAGCAGTGAAGCGCTTCCTACTGAAGCTTTCTTT
CASSEALPTEAFF
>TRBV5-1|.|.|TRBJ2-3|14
TGCGCCAGCAGCTTGGAGGCGGGTTCAGATACGCAGTATTTT
CASSLEAGSDTQYF
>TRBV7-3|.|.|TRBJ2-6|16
TGTGCCAGCAGCTTGGGACCGCTCTCTGGGGCCAACGTCCTGACTTTC
CASSLGPLSGANVLTF
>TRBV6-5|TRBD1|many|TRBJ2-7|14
TGTGCCAGCAGTCCAGGGGGCCTCTCCTACGAGCAGTACTTC
CASSPGGLSYEQYF
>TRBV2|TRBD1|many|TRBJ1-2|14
TGTGCCAGCATGGGACAGGGGGCGGACTATGGCTACACCTTC
CASMGQGADYGYTF
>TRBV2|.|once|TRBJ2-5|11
TGTGCCAGCAAGTTCGGGGAGACCCAGTACTTC
CASKFGETQYF
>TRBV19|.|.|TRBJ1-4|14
TGTGCCAGTAGTATTGGGGCGGGGAATGAAAAACTGTTTTTT
CASSIGAGNEKLFF
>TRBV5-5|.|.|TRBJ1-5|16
TGTGCCAGCAGCCAAGATCCGGGAGGGCACAATCAGCCCCAGCATTTT
CASSQDPGGHNQPQHF
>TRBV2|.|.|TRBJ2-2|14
TGTGCCAGCAGTGTACTTAAAAACACCGGGGAGCTGTTTTTT
CASSVLKNTGELFF
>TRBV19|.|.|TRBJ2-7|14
TGTGCCAGTAGTATTGACCAGGCCGGGTACGAGCAGTACTTC
CASSIDQAGYEQYF
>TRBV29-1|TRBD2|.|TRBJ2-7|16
TGCAGCGTTGAAGGGGCTAGCGGGAGTGTCACCTACGAGCAGTACTTC
CSVEGASGSVTYEQYF
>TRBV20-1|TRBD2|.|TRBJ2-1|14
TGCAGTGCTCCTAGCGGGAGACGACCCGATGAGCAGTTCTTC
CSAPSGRRPDEQFF
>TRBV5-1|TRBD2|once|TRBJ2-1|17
TGCGCCAGCAGCTTGACTCCCGGGACTAGCAATTACAATGAGCAGTTCTTC
CASSLTPGTSNYNEQFF
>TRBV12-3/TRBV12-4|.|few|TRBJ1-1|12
TGTGCCAGCAGTTTGACTAACACTGAAGCTTTCTTT
CASSLTNTEAFF
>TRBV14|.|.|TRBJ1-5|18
TGTGCCAGCAGCCAAGTTCACGGCTGGCGAGGAAATAATCAGCCCCAGCATTTT
CASSQVHGWRGNNQPQHF
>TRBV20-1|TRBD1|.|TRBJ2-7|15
TGCAGTGCTATCAGCCGGGACAGAGCTACCTACGAGCAGTACTTC
CSAISRDRATYEQYF
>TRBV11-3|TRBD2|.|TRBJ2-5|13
TGTGCCAGCAGCTGGGGGGGGAAAGAGACCCAGTACTTC
CASSWGGKETQYF
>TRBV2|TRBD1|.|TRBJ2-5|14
TGTGCCAGCAGTGAGAGACAGGGGCAAGAGACCCAGTACTTC
CASSERQGQETQYF
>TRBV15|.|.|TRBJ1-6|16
TGTGCCACCAGCAGAGGGGTACAGGGAAGTAATTCACCCCTCCACTTT
CATSRGVQGSNSPLHF
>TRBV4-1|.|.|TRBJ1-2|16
TGCGCCAGCAGCCCGACTAGCGGGGGGACCAACTATGGCTACACCTTC
CASSPTSGGTNYGYTF
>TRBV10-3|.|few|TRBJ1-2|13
TGTGCCATCAGTGATGGGGGGAACTATGGCTACACCTTC
CAISDGGNYGYTF
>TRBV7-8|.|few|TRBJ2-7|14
TGTGCCAGCAGCTTAGCTATTAGCTCCTACGAGCAGTACTTC
CASSLAISSYEQYF
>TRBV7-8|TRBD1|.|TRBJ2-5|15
TGTGCCAGCAGCTTAGGGACAGGGGACGGGGAGACCCAGTACTTC
CASSLGTGDGETQYF
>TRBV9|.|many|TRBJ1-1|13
TGTGCCAGCAGCGTAGATGAGGGAACCGAAGCTTTCTTT
CASSVDEGTEAFF
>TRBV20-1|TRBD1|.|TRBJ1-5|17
TGCAGTGCTAGAGATCCTCAGGGGGAGGTTAGCAATCAGCCCCAGCATTTT
CSARDPQGEVSNQPQHF
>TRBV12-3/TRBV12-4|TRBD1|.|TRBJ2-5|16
TGTGCCGGCAGCGAGGGGGGGACAGGGAGGCAAGAGACCCAGTACTTC
CAGSEGGTGRQETQYF
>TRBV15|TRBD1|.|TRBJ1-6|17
TGTGCCACCAGCAGAGAGGGGCCGGGACAGCGGTATTCACCCCTCCACTTT
CATSREGPGQRYSPLHF
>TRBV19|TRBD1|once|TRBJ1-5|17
TGTGCCAGTAGTATTGGAGGGACAGGGGGCGGCAATCAGCCCCAGCATTTT
CASSIGGTGGGNQPQHF